This TCR beta chain was recovered during a study of PD-L1 blockade in urothelial cancer. Study summary: T cells numbered a median of about 140,000 in the blood samples.

TCRdb's table, derived via immunoSEQ multiplex PCR, lists solely in-frame clones and lacks some. The repertoire includes 50,000 to 55,000 clones, approximately 86% of them detected once, and around 20% sits in the top ten. The CDR3 consists of 15 residues. V shed 3 bases and J 5 bases; nucleotides not matched to a gene: 7. Germline V gives CDR1 KGHSH, CDR2 LQKENI. Time point: pretreatment peripheral blood. Sample: PBMCs, taken around atezolizumab (anti-PD-L1) treatment. The source is a man aged 55 to 70 with urothelial cancer. The chain recombines TRBV18 with TRBJ2-7; 10 bases fit TRBD1. The CDR3 DNA reads as TGTGCCAGCTCACCCACTGGGACAGGGGTTAACGAGCAGTACTTC. The encoded protein is CASSPTGTGVNEQYF.